This TCR beta chain was sequenced during a study of blood T cell repertoires in COVID-19. Only in-frame clones appear in the TCRdb table, and some are missing; sequencing was by immunoSEQ multiplex PCR. The data show roughly 250,000 clones, with more than 80% seen just once and 0.85% to 0.9% held by the top ten. V dropped 2 bases and J dropped 4; count of bases not matched to a gene: 6. This CDR3 region has 15 residues. Germline values: CDR1 MNHGY, CDR2 SAAAGT. The study recruited exposed participants who had met a COVID-19 case within 2 weeks before entry. This clonotype was obtained from a man aged 45-60 years who had been exposed to COVID-19. The rearrangement links TRBV6-8 to TRBJ1-2; 8 bases fit TRBD1. The sample consisted of PBMCs or T cells enriched from blood (not recorded which). As DNA, the CDR3 is TGTGCCAGCAGTTACCTAGGACAGGGCGTCTATGGCTACACCTTC. Its translation is CASSYLGQGVYGYTF.